The 27 T cell receptor beta chains listed next were all sequenced from one sample in a study of response to subunit inactivated influenza vaccine. Via MiXCR, TCRdb re-called the RT-PCR reads, giving one row per CDR3 protein. The sample consists of 150,000 to 200,000 distinct CDR3 sequences, 10% to 15% of them appearing once. These same data were also listed under a study on T cells expressing NK-cell markers. That work adds: The TCR beta cDNA came from 5'RACE template switching with UMIs.

Sequencing used CD8+ T cells sorted from PBMCs, obtained roughly 12 days after vaccination. These receptors came from a man aged 50 to 60 who received an inactivated influenza vaccine.

This clonotype turned up a few times. The chain couples TRBV6-2 or TRBV6-3 to TRBJ2-5, with 7 bases fitting TRBD1. The trim removed 0 bases at V and 5 bases at J, leaving 3 bases unmatched. The CDR3 has 14 residues. Germline assignment: CDR1 MNHEY and CDR2 SVGEGT. The CDR3 nucleotides read TGTGCCAGCAGTTACTCGGGGACAGCCGAGACCCAGTACTTC. It translates to CASSYSGTAETQYF.

This clonotype occurred a few times. The genes are TRBV7-2 and TRBJ2-5; maybe TRBD2 (6 bases). In germline, CDR1 is SGHTA, CDR2 FQGNSA. The ends were cut back, 5 bases at V and 2 bases at J, with 18 bases in the middle. This CDR3 comprises 16 residues. The DNA for the CDR3 is TGTGCCAGCAGCGCCCCTTACCGGGACTTGCAAGAGACCCAGTACTTC. It encodes CASSAPYRDLQETQYF.

This clonotype was counted only a few times. CDR3 DNA sequence: TGCGCCAGCAGCTTGGTTCAGGGGGCGAGGCAGGAGACCCAGTACTTC. This encodes CASSLVQGARQETQYF. The V gene is TRBV5-1, the J gene TRBJ2-5; 8 bases align to TRBD1. CDR1 and CDR2 from the germline V gene are SGHRS and YFSETQ. Germline trimming cut 0 bases from V and 5 bases from J; bases unmatched to any gene: 9. CDR3 length: 16 residues. Full variable domain (missing parts from reference TRBV5-1 and TRBJ2-5): KAGVTQTPRYLIKTRGQQVTLSCSPISGHRSVSWYQQTPGQGLQFLFEYFSETQRNKGNFPGRFSGRQFSNSRSEMNVSTLELGDSALYLCASSLVQGARQETQYFGPGTRLLVL.

This clonotype was counted many times. The chain links TRBV4-1 to TRBJ1-5; D is uncertain. The germline V gene has CDR1 MGHRA and CDR2 YSYEKL. CDR3 length: 15 residues. Trimming left V 0 bases short and J 9 bases short, with 15 bases between. CDR3 residues: CASSQERAAGAPQHF. The CDR3 DNA is TGCGCCAGCAGCCAAGAGAGGGCAGCTGGTGCGCCCCAGCATTTT.

This clonotype was counted only a few times. V usage is TRBV15 and J usage is TRBJ1-5, with D possibly being TRBD1 (6 bases). V lost 6 bases and J lost 0, with 12 bases in between. The CDR3 is made up of 15 amino acids. CDR1 is LNHNV, CDR2 YYDKDF, per germline (reference sequence). CDR3 DNA sequence: TGTGCCACCAGGGAAACAGGGCTTAGCAATCAGCCCCAGCATTTT. It is translated as CATRETGLSNQPQHF.

The chain employs TRBV6-2 or TRBV6-3 and TRBJ2-1; D tentatively reads TRBD1 or TRBD2 (5 bases each). V was clipped by 1 base and J by 6 bases, with 7 bases between them. Per germline, CDR1 MNHEY and CDR2 SVGEGT. The CDR3 spans 13 residues. The CDR3 here is CASSYFGANEQFF. CDR3 nucleotide sequence: TGTGCCAGCAGTTACTTCGGGGCCAATGAGCAGTTCTTC.

This clonotype was observed at least ten times. This rearrangement joins TRBV12-3 or TRBV12-4 to TRBJ2-3; perhaps TRBD2 as D (5 bases). CDR3 length equals 11 residues. V was cut by 8 bases and J by 5 bases, with 8 bases left in between. CDR3 nucleotide sequence: TGTGCCAGCTCGGAGGTAGATACGCAGTATTTT. Translated, it gives CASSEVDTQYF.

This clonotype was counted ten times or more. The V gene is TRBV10-3, the J gene TRBJ2-7; D is undetermined. The V end was cut by 4 bases, the J end by 0 bases, with 16 bases between. Germline CDR1 is ENHRY and CDR2 is SYGVKD. This CDR3 region has 16 residues. DNA for the CDR3: TGTGCCATCAGTGTTTCAGGAGCTCAAAGCTCCTACGAGCAGTACTTC. This translates into CAISVSGAQSSYEQYF.

This clonotype was found many times. The chain combines TRBV13 with TRBJ2-1; either TRBD1 or TRBD2 may supply D (5 bases each). The CDR3 is made up of 15 amino acids. The germline gives CDR1 PRHDT, CDR2 FYEKMQ (reference sequence). Trimming stripped 4 bases from V and 4 bases from J, with 14 bases between. The CDR3 protein is CASSSNGARYNEQFF. CDR3 coding DNA: TGTGCCAGCAGCTCTAACGGGGCGCGGTACAATGAGCAGTTCTTC.

The gene calls are TRBV7-6 and TRBJ2-3; 7 bases are shared with TRBD2. CDR3 length: 17 amino acids. J lost 5 bases, V lost 0 bases, and 11 bases had no gene match. The germline CDR1 and CDR2 sequences are SGHVS and FNYEAQ. CDR3 residues: CASSLAGTPPGGDTQYF. The DNA of the CDR3 is TGTGCCAGCAGCTTAGCGGGGACCCCCCCGGGAGGAGATACGCAGTATTTT.

This clonotype was observed at least ten times. The chain employs TRBV15 and TRBJ1-2, with unresolved D. The CDR3 runs 16 residues. The germline V and J ends were trimmed by 0 bases and 0 bases, with 11 bases remaining between them. Per the germline V gene, CDR1 is LNHNV and CDR2 is YYDKDF (reference sequence). CDR3: CATSRDLAKPNYGYTF. The CDR3 DNA reads as TGTGCCACCAGCAGAGATCTGGCTAAACCTAACTATGGCTACACCTTC.

This clonotype was seen a handful of times. The chain links TRBV9 to TRBJ1-2; 7 nucleotides agree with TRBD1. Germline CDR1 is SGDLS and CDR2 is YYNGEE. This CDR3 is built from 14 residues. V lost 5 bases, J lost 3 bases, and 7 bases stayed unmatched. CDR3 DNA: TGTGCCAGCAGTACGACAGGGCTTCACTATGGCTACACCTTC. This encodes CASSTTGLHYGYTF.

CDR3 region: CASSLFDLNTEAFF. The CDR3 DNA sequence: TGTGCCAGCAGCTTATTCGATCTGAACACTGAAGCTTTCTTT. The chain couples TRBV11-1 to TRBJ1-1, with no clear D. CDR1 is SGHAT and CDR2 is FQDESV in the germline V gene (reference sequence). V lost 2 bases and J 0 bases, leaving 7 bases between the germline ends. CDR3 length: 14 amino acids.

This clonotype has just a few counts. This rearrangement joins TRBV27 to TRBJ2-1; TRBD2 matches 9 bases. V was clipped by 5 bases and J by 0 bases; unmatched bases: 5. In germline, CDR1 is MNHEY, CDR2 SMNVEV (reference sequence). This CDR3 is built from 16 residues. This chain's CDR3 is CASSTIAGDSYNEQFF. The CDR3 nucleotides are TGTGCCAGCAGTACGATAGCGGGGGACTCCTACAATGAGCAGTTCTTC.

This clonotype was counted a few times. The rearrangement uses TRBV7-2 and TRBJ2-5, with 7 bases that match TRBD2. This CDR3 contains 15 residues. Germline trimming cut 3 bases from V and 4 bases from J; bases unmatched to any gene: 8. Germline CDR1 reads SGHTA; CDR2 reads FQGNSA. The CDR3 DNA sequence: TGTGCCAGCAGCTTTTTGGCGGGGGTAGCAGAGACCCAGTACTTC. Amino acid sequence: CASSFLAGVAETQYF.

This rearrangement joins TRBV5-6 to TRBJ2-1; D is unresolved. Germline V gene data show CDR1 as SGHDT and CDR2 as YYEEEE. The CDR3 extends over 17 amino acids. V lost 3 bases and J 2 bases, leaving 18 bases between the germline ends. The CDR3 DNA reads TGTGCCAGCAGCTCCACTGATAGAGCCCCTCCCTACAATGAGCAGTTCTTC. Amino acid sequence: CASSSTDRAPPYNEQFF.

The rearrangement joins TRBV5-1 to TRBJ2-1; 9 bases are shared with TRBD1. The germline V gene has CDR1 SGHRS and CDR2 YFSETQ. V lost 4 bases, J lost 4 bases, and 9 bases stayed unmatched. CDR3 length equals 16 residues. CDR3 sequence: CASSISGTGSYNEQFF. In nucleotides, the CDR3 is TGCGCCAGCAGCATCTCCGGGACAGGGAGTTACAATGAGCAGTTCTTC. The full variable domain, rest sourced from reference TRBV5-1 and TRBJ2-1, is KAGVTQTPRYLIKTRGQQVTLSCSPISGHRSVSWYQQTPGQGLQFLFEYFSETQRNKGNFPGRFSGRQFSNSRSEMNVSTLELGDSALYLCASSISGTGSYNEQFFGPGTRLTVL.

The V gene is TRBV3-1, the J gene TRBJ2-3; TRBD2 matches at 7 bases. J gave up 5 bases and V 0 bases, and 8 bases lay outside the gene matches. The germline CDR1 and CDR2 sequences are LGHDT and YNNKEL (reference sequence). The CDR3 is made up of 16 amino acids. The CDR3 coding sequence is TGTGCCAGCAGCCAAGATTACGGGGGGATTGGAGATACGCAGTATTTT. Translated: CASSQDYGGIGDTQYF.

This clonotype has more than one count but fewer than ten. The chain links TRBV29-1 to TRBJ1-1; D ambiguous. This CDR3 has 12 amino acids. Trimming left V 2 bases short and J 1 base short, with 5 bases between. Germline loops: CDR1 SQVTM, CDR2 ANQGSEA. CDR3: CSVESTNTEAFF. The CDR3 DNA follows: TGCAGCGTTGAATCCACGAACACTGAAGCTTTCTTT.

This clonotype was seen a handful of times. The V gene is TRBV20-1, the J gene TRBJ1-1; no clear D gene. Germline CDR1 reads DFQATT; CDR2 reads SNEGSKA (reference sequence). The CDR3 has 14 amino acids. CDR3 DNA sequence: TGCAGCGCGTCCGAGGGTTTGGGTCTAGGAGGAGCTTTCTTT. Translating gives CSASEGLGLGGAFF.

A few counts support this clonotype. The rearrangement links TRBV15 to TRBJ2-7; maybe TRBD1 (6 bases). CDR1 LNHNV and CDR2 YYDKDF come from the germline V gene (reference sequence). Trimming shortened V by 4 bases and J by 5 bases, and 15 bases separated the two germline ends. This CDR3 has 14 amino acids. CDR3: CATSKRQGFNEQYF. The DNA of the CDR3 is TGTGCCACCAGCAAGCGCCAGGGGTTCAACGAGCAGTACTTC.

This clonotype was picked up a small number of times. The CDR3 coding sequence is TGTGCCAGCAGTGACTCTGCGGCAGCCTCCTACGAGCAGTACTTC. Amino acid sequence: CASSDSAAASYEQYF. V is TRBV6-4 and J is TRBJ2-7, with D uncertain. CDR3 size: 15 residues. Per germline, CDR1 MRHNA and CDR2 SNTAGT. Trimming removed 0 bases from V and 0 bases from J, with 9 bases in between.

The chain carries TRBV16 and TRBJ1-1; D might be TRBD1 (5 bases). Germline V CDR1 and CDR2: KGHSY, FQNENV. Trimming removed 7 bases at V and 5 bases at J, with 11 bases between. CDR3 length equals 12 residues. CDR3 sequence: CASNTWGTEAFF. The CDR3 DNA is TGTGCCAGCAACACATGGGGGACTGAAGCTTTCTTT.

This clonotype was seen a few times. The genes are TRBV11-1 and TRBJ2-5; 7 bases are a match to TRBD1. This CDR3 contains 19 residues. V gave up 5 bases and J gave up 2 bases; unmatched junction bases: 20. In germline, CDR1 is SGHAT, CDR2 FQDESV (reference sequence). The chain's CDR3 is CASSILTTAGTVTQETQYF. DNA for the CDR3: TGTGCCAGCAGCATCCTCACGACTGCCGGGACAGTCACGCAAGAGACCCAGTACTTC. Full variable domain (remainder filled in from reference TRBV11-1 and TRBJ2-5): EAEVAQSPRYKITEKSQAVAFWCDPISGHATLYWYRQILGQGPELLVQFQDESVVDDSQLPKDRFSAERLKGVDSTLKIQPAELGDSAMYLCASSILTTAGTVTQETQYFGPGTRLLVL.

This clonotype came up a few times. The chain is built from TRBV30 and TRBJ2-7; D unclear. This CDR3 region has 13 residues. The germline gives CDR1 GTSNPN, CDR2 SVGIG (reference sequence). The V gene lost 4 bases and the J gene lost 0 bases, with 10 bases spanning the gap. The CDR3 reads CAWTPQDSYEQYF. Written as DNA, the CDR3 is TGTGCCTGGACCCCCCAGGACTCCTACGAGCAGTACTTC. The whole variable domain, filled in from reference TRBV30 and TRBJ2-7, reads SQTIHQWPATLVQPVGSPLSLECTVEGTSNPNLYWYRQAAGRGLQLLFYSVGIGQISSEVPQNLSASRPQDRQFILSSKKLLLSDSGFYLCAWTPQDSYEQYFGPGTRLTVT.

This rearrangement joins TRBV5-5 to TRBJ2-3; 8 positions match TRBD1. The ends lost 4 bases at V and 2 bases at J; junction bases unmatched: 6. Germline V gene lookup returns CDR1 SGHKS and CDR2 YYEKEE (reference sequence). The length of the CDR3 is 15 residues. The CDR3 region has the DNA TGTGCCAGCAGCACCGGACAGGGCTCCACAGATACGCAGTATTTT. Translating gives CASSTGQGSTDTQYF.

This clonotype has a handful of counts. V gene TRBV5-1 combines with J gene TRBJ1-3; 9 nucleotides match TRBD1. V lost 5 bases, J lost 2 bases, and 8 bases stayed unmatched. Germline V lookup: CDR1 SGHRS, CDR2 YFSETQ. This CDR3 spans 16 amino acids. The CDR3 loop reads CASSPRDRAAGNTIYF. The CDR3 nucleotides are TGCGCCAGCAGTCCGAGGGACAGGGCAGCTGGAAACACCATATATTTT.